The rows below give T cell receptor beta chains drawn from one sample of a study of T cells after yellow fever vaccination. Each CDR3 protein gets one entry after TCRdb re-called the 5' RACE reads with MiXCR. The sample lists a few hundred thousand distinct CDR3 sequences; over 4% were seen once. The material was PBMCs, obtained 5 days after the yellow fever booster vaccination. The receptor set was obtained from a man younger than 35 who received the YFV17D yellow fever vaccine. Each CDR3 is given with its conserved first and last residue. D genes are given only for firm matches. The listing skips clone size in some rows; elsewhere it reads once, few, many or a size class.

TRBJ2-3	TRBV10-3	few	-	TGTGCCATCAGTGAGTCGACTGGGACAGATACGCAGTATTTT	CAISESTGTDTQYF
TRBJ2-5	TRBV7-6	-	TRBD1	TGTGCCAGCAGCTTAGGAGCGGACAGGCAAGAGACCCAGTACTTC	CASSLGADRQETQYF
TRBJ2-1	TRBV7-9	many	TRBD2	TGTGCCAGCAGCCTTAGCGGGGGGCCACACAATGAGCAGTTCTTC	CASSLSGGPHNEQFF
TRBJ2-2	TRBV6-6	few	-	TGTGCCAGCAGGAACGGCGACACCGGGGAGCTGTTTTTT	CASRNGDTGELFF
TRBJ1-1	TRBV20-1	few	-	TGCAGTGCGGGGGGGGGACATAGGAACACTGAAGCTTTCTTT	CSAGGGHRNTEAFF
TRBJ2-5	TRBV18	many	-	TGTGCCAGCTCATCGAACAGGGTGGGAGAGACCCAGTACTTC	CASSSNRVGETQYF
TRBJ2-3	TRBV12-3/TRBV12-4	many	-	TGTGCCAGCAGTTTAGTTCTGAATACGCAGTATTTT	CASSLVLNTQYF
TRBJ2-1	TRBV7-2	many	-	TGTGCCAGCAGCTTAGGGTTCTATGAGCAGTTCTTC	CASSLGFYEQFF
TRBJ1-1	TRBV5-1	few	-	TGCGCCAGCAGCCCGGGGACCTGGAACACTGAAGCTTTCTTT	CASSPGTWNTEAFF
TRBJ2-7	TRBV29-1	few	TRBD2	TGCAGCGCCGGGGGGATCTACGAGCAGTACTTC	CSAGGIYEQYF
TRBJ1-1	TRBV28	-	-	TGTGCCATCATGGGGCCCACATTTGAAGCTTTCTTT	CAIMGPTFEAFF
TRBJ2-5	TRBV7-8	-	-	TGTGCCAGCAGCCTTGGACCAGATCAGCGGCAAACCCAGTACTTC	CASSLGPDQRQTQYF
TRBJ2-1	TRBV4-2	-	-	TGTGCCAGCAGCCAAGGGGACGGGGGAAACAATGAGCAGTTCTTC	CASSQGDGGNNEQFF
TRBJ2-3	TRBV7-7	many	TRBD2	TGTGCCAGCAGCTTAGGATTAGCGGGGACAGATACGCAGTATTTT	CASSLGLAGTDTQYF
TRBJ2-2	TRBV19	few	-	TGTGCCAGCATAAACGGCGGGGCATCCCATATAACCGGGGAGCTGTTTTTT	CASINGGASHITGELFF
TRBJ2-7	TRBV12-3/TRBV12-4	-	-	TGTGCCAGCAGTTTGGAGACAGCCTCCTACGAGCAGTACTTC	CASSLETASYEQYF
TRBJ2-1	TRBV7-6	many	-	TGTGCCAGCAGCTTACGACAGCCACGCGGTGAGCAGTTCTTC	CASSLRQPRGEQFF
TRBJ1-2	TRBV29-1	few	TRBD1	TGCAGCGTTCGGACCGGGACAGGGCTTAACTATGGCTACACCTTC	CSVRTGTGLNYGYTF
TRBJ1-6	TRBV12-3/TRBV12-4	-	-	TGTGCCAGCAGTTTGACCGGCTCGGGGGGCAATTCACCCCTCCACTTT	CASSLTGSGGNSPLHF
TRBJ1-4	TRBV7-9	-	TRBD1	TGTGCCAGCAGCTTAGCACAGGGGAATGAAAAACTGTTTTTT	CASSLAQGNEKLFF
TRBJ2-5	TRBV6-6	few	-	TGTGCCAGCAGTTACTCGAACGGCCTAGAGACCCAGTACTTC	CASSYSNGLETQYF
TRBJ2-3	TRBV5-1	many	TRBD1	TGCGCCAGCAGCTCTAAGACAGGGAAGACAGATACGCAGTATTTT	CASSSKTGKTDTQYF
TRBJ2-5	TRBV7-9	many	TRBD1	TGTGCCAGCAGCTCAGGACAGGTTCAAGAGACCCAGTACTTC	CASSSGQVQETQYF
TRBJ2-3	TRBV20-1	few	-	TGCAGTGCCCAAACGGAGGGGCCCACAGATACGCAGTATTTT	CSAQTEGPTDTQYF
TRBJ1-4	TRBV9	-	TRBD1	TGTGCCAGCAGCGCCCGCAGGGGGAATGAAATACTGTTTTTT	CASSARRGNEILFF
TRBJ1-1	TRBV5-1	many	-	TGCGCCAGCAGCTTGACGTACCAGACTGAAGCTTTCTTT	CASSLTYQTEAFF
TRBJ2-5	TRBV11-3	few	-	TGTGCCAGCAGCAGATACGAGGGACAAGAGACCCAGTACTTC	CASSRYEGQETQYF
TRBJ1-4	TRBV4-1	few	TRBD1	TGCGCCAGCACCCTACAGGGGACAAGGGGAACTAATGAAAAACTGTTTTTT	CASTLQGTRGTNEKLFF
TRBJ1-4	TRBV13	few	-	TGTGCCAGCACCCTGAGGGGGGCGGCAGGGGCGTTGAGGGAACTGTTTTTT	CASTLRGAAGALRELFF
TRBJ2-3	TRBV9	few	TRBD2	TGTGCCAGCAGCGTTCCGGGGGGGACCAGAAGCGATACGCAGTATTTT	CASSVPGGTRSDTQYF
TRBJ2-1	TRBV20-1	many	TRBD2	TGCAGTGCTAGTTTCCTAGCGGGGTACAATGAGCAGTTCTTC	CSASFLAGYNEQFF
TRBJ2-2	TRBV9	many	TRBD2	TGTGCCAGCAGCGTAGGCGGGGGGAACACCGGGGAGCTGTTTTTT	CASSVGGGNTGELFF
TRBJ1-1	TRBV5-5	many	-	TGTGCCAGCAGCTCCCCTAGGGGAGTGAACACTGAAGCTTTCTTT	CASSSPRGVNTEAFF
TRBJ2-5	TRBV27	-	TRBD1	TGTGCCAGCAGTTCCCAGGGGGAAGAGACCCAGTACTTC	CASSSQGEETQYF
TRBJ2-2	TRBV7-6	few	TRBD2	TGTGCCAGCAGCTTAGTAGCGGGGGGACAGAACACCGGGGAGCTGTTTTTT	CASSLVAGGQNTGELFF
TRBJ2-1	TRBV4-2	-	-	TGTGCCAGCAGCCAACCGCCCGCGGGATTCCTTACAGTTGAGCAGTTCTTC	CASSQPPAGFLTVEQFF
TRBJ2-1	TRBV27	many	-	TGTGCCAGCAGTTTAGGGGGTCCCTACAATGAGCAGTTCTTC	CASSLGGPYNEQFF
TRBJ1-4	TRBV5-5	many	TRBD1	TGTGCCAGCAGCTTACCGGGACAGGGGACTAATGAAAAACTGTTTTTT	CASSLPGQGTNEKLFF
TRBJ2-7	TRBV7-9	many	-	TGTGCCAGCAGCTGGTCCTACGAGCAGTACTTC	CASSWSYEQYF
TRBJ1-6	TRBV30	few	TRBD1	TGTGCCTGGACGAGACAGGGGGCCGGTAATTCACCCCTCCACTTT	CAWTRQGAGNSPLHF
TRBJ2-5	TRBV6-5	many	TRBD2	TGTGCCAGCAGTTACTCGGGGGGGACTAGTTCGGAGACCCAGTACTTC	CASSYSGGTSSETQYF
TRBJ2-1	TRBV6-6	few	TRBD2	TGTGCCAGCAGTCGGGCCGGGGCGGGGGGTACTAATGAGCAGTTCTTC	CASSRAGAGGTNEQFF